This TCR beta chain was obtained from a study of cytomegalovirus exposure and HLA in healthy donors. Study background: Roughly 180 million T cells yielded 110 million or so unique TCR beta sequences in earlier analysis.

Germline V gene sequence: CDR1 SQVTM, CDR2 ANQGSEA. CDR3 length: 17 residues. Trimming pared 5 bases from V and 0 bases from J, leaving 17 bases between. Study-level findings and limits: Associated with cytomegalovirus, according to the listing, were approximately 160 TCR beta chains.

Note on this clone: The antigen is not known.

PCR employed 60 Vbeta and 13 Jbeta primers. Assay: immunoSEQ multiplex PCR; the TCRdb copy retains only in-frame clones and omits some. The table lists some 120,000 clones, roughly 69% of them singletons. Specimen: PBMCs. This TCR came from a human donor in good health. This sequence joins TRBV29-1 and TRBJ2-6, with D perhaps TRBD1 (6 bases). The CDR3 sequence: CSVLSRDTSSGANVLTF. The DNA for the CDR3 is TGCAGCGTTCTTTCACGGGACACCAGCTCTGGGGCCAACGTCCTGACTTTC.